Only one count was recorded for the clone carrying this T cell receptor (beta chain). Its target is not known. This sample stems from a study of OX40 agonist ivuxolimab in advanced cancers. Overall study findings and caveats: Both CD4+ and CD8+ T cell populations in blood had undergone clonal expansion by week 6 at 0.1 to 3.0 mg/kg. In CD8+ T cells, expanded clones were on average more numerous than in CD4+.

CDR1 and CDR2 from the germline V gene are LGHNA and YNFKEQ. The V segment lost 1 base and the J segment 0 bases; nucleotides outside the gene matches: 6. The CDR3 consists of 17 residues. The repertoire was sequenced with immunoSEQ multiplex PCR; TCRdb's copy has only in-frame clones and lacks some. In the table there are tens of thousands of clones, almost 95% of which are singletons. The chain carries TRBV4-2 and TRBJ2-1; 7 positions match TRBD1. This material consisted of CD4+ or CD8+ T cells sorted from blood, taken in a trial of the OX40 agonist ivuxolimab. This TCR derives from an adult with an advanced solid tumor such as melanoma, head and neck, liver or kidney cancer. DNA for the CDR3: TGTGCCAGCAGCCAAGCAGAGGGGGCGAGCTCCTACAATGAGCAGTTCTTC. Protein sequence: CASSQAEGASSYNEQFF.